The present TCR beta chain was sequenced within a study of CD8 T cells in ankylosing spondylitis (dated by TCRdb to 2017 to 2019). The study in broad terms: T cell receptor beta repertoires were profiled in healthy donors and ankylosing spondylitis patients so that disease-linked TCR variants could be found. In total, the full study cohort was made up of 100 to 140 healthy donors and approximately 27 ankylosing spondylitis patients. Peripheral blood was sampled, and synovial fluid was additionally collected from ankylosing spondylitis patients. Study-wide conclusions, independent of this receptor: According to the report, matched synovial fluid samples from ankylosing spondylitis patients were significantly enriched for the disease-linked clones. Blood from ankylosing spondylitis patients appeared to be characterized by a TCR beta motif made up of several highly homologous amino acid variants. The disease-linked clones showed a CD8+ phenotype and occurred at relatively low frequencies in peripheral blood. Some TCR beta motif variants had previously been reported in synovial fluid and blood of reactive arthritis patients, which suggested common disease-initiation mechanisms.

CDR1 SQVTM and CDR2 ANQGSEA were looked up in the germline V gene. The CDR3 has 11 amino acids, counting the end cysteine and phenylalanine. Only the CDR3 portion is preserved as DNA: 33 bases, with reading frame beginning at the first base. At the junction V is shortened by 5 bases and J by 7 bases, with 11 bases in between. This clonotype was detected ten times or more. Its antigen is currently not known. One base away there is no much larger clone; base qualities are not given. The instrument was an Illumina HiSeq 2500. Quantitative 5'-RACE with molecular barcodes was the method used to prepare the TCR beta libraries. Turning to the authors' computational methods: A new computational method, built on a probabilistic model of VDJ rearrangement, was used to identify disease-linked TCR variants. TCRdb trimmed public reads at Q25 via fastp, called clones via MiXCR and kept in-frame beta chains. Identical CDR3 protein sequences are pooled into one entry, listed with their most common genes and DNA. TCRdb's processing, not the authors' own work, is the source of the V and J calls. This sample holds some 240,000 distinct CDR3 sequences; 8% to 9.5% were observed only once. The top ten constitute almost 7% of the sample.

The sequence joins TRBV29-1 to TRBJ1-1; TRBD1 could be the D gene, as 6 bases match. The receptor comes from a male donor with ankylosing spondylitis or in good health (not recorded which). The sequenced sample consisted of blood, either unsorted or a sorted T cell fraction (not recorded which). The sequence in DNA is TGCAGCGTTCGGACAGCCCGTGAAGCTTTCTTT. It codes for CSVRTAREAFF. Joined to the reference TRBV29-1 and TRBJ1-1 proteins, this CDR3 gives the full variable domain: SAVISQKPSRDICQRGTSLTIQCQVDSQVTMMFWYRQQPGQSLTLIATANQGSEATYESGFVIDKFPISRPNLTFSTLTVSNMSPEDSSIYLCSVRTAREAFFGQGTRLTVV.